The 31 T cell receptor beta chains given below trace back to one sample, sequenced in a study of T cell responses to AZD1222 COVID-19 vaccine. The assay was immunoSEQ multiplex PCR, and TCRdb's table has in-frame clones only and misses some. The data contain 130,000 to 150,000 clones, just under 95% of them singletons. The sample here was peripheral blood, taken on day 0 of AZD1222 vaccination. The origin of the receptors is an adult in good health.

V gene TRBV3-1 (or the pseudogene TRBV3-2) combines with J gene TRBJ2-7; 7 bases map to TRBD1. The V gene's germline CDR1 is LGHDT and CDR2 YNNKEL (reference sequence). This CDR3 has 13 residues. The V gene end was trimmed by 1 base and the J gene end by 10 bases; junction bases not matched to a gene: 7. For the CDR3, the DNA is TGTGCCAGCAGCCAAGGGCTTCGGACAGGCCAGTACTTC. It encodes CASSQGLRTGQYF.

The rearrangement links TRBV4-2 to TRBJ2-7; D not certain. CDR1 is LGHNA, CDR2 YNFKEQ, per germline. The CDR3 is made up of 15 amino acids. Trimming shortened V by 0 bases and J by 3 bases, and 12 bases separated the two germline ends. CDR3 in DNA: TGTGCCAGCAGCCAAGAGGGTTCCATTAACTACGAGCAGTACTTC. It translates to CASSQEGSINYEQYF.

The chain has TRBV4-1 and TRBJ1-2, with 7 bases fitting TRBD1. Losses at the gene ends were 8 bases for V and 5 bases for J; bases not matched to a gene: 8. The CDR3 is 13 amino acids. CDR1 MGHRA and CDR2 YSYEKL come from the germline V gene. CDR3: CASGPGTVYGYTF. The CDR3 DNA reads TGCGCCAGCGGGCCCGGGACAGTATATGGCTACACCTTC.

The V call is TRBV5-1, the J call TRBJ2-5, with 7 bases lining up with TRBD1. CDR1 and CDR2 from the germline V gene are SGHRS and YFSETQ. There are 16 residues in the CDR3. Germline trimming cut 0 bases from V and 5 bases from J; bases unmatched to any gene: 10. The CDR3 DNA is TGCGCCAGCAGCTTGGGGGAGAGGGGGCTACGGGAGACCCAGTACTTC. Its protein product is CASSLGERGLRETQYF. The whole variable domain, remainder taken from reference TRBV5-1 and TRBJ2-5, is KAGVTQTPRYLIKTRGQQVTLSCSPISGHRSVSWYQQTPGQGLQFLFEYFSETQRNKGNFPGRFSGRQFSNSRSEMNVSTLELGDSALYLCASSLGERGLRETQYFGPGTRLLVL.

This sequence joins TRBV6-5 and TRBJ1-2; D is undetermined. The V gene lost 6 bases and the J gene lost 7 bases, with 18 bases spanning the gap. The CDR3 totals 14 residues. In germline, CDR1 is MNHEY, CDR2 SVGAGI. For the CDR3, the DNA is TGTGCCAGCAGCAAGGTGTTGAGGGCCGGTGGCTACACCTTC. It translates to CASSKVLRAGGYTF.

CDR3 in amino acids: CASSLEYEQYF. CDR3 sequence (DNA): TGTGCCAGCAGCTTAGAATACGAGCAGTACTTC. The chain recombines TRBV7-6 with TRBJ2-7; D unclear. Per germline, CDR1 SGHVS and CDR2 FNYEAQ. The CDR3 totals 11 residues. Trimming left V 1 base short and J 4 bases short, with 2 bases between.

This clone appeared once. The chain links TRBV7-8 to TRBJ2-5, with 7 bases fitting TRBD1. V lost 4 bases to trimming and J lost 1 base; unmatched junction nucleotides: 9. This CDR3 comprises 16 residues. The germline gives CDR1 SGHVS, CDR2 FQNEAQ. CDR3 nucleotide sequence: TGTGCCAGCAGCTACCGCCTCGGACAGGTCCAAGAGACCCAGTACTTC. Its translation: CASSYRLGQVQETQYF.

The sample holds one count of this clone. The chain is built from TRBV15 and TRBJ2-3; 8 bases match TRBD1. Per the germline V gene, CDR1 is LNHNV and CDR2 is YYDKDF (reference sequence). With V trimmed by 7 bases and J by 2 bases, 2 bases remained unmatched. This CDR3 is 13 amino acids long. The CDR3 DNA sequence: TGTGCCACCAACAGGGGGAACACAGATACGCAGTATTTT. This codes for CATNRGNTDTQYF.

This rearrangement joins TRBV19 to TRBJ1-5; 9 bases are shared with TRBD1. The germline V gene encodes CDR1 LNHDA and CDR2 SQIVND (reference sequence). The length of the CDR3 is 17 residues. The V segment lost 3 bases and the J segment 4 bases; nucleotides outside the gene matches: 10. The CDR3 here is CASSIIPRQGVNQPQHF. In DNA form, the CDR3 reads TGTGCCAGTAGTATCATCCCAAGACAGGGGGTAAATCAGCCCCAGCATTTT.

This clone turned up a few times. The chain uses TRBV5-1 and TRBJ1-6; D unresolved. Germline assignment: CDR1 SGHRS and CDR2 YFSETQ. Trimming pared 2 bases from V and 5 bases from J, leaving 8 bases between. The CDR3 is 14 residues long. In DNA, the CDR3 is TGCGCCAGCAGCTTAGGCTTGCATAATTCACCCCTCCACTTT. Protein: CASSLGLHNSPLHF.

The chain carries TRBV28 and TRBJ1-2; no reliable D call. V was clipped by 0 bases and J by 3 bases, with 8 bases between them. Germline loops: CDR1 MDHEN, CDR2 SYDVKM. CDR3 length: 14 amino acids. This CDR3 is CASSLWGRDYGYTF. The CDR3 bases are TGTGCCAGCAGTTTATGGGGCAGAGACTATGGCTACACCTTC.

This clone was observed a few times. Other nucleotide sequences from this sample produce the same CDR3. This chain links TRBV6-5 with TRBJ2-7; D possibly corresponds to TRBD2 (5 bases). In germline, CDR1 is MNHEY, CDR2 SVGAGI. There are 14 residues in the CDR3. Trimming left V 4 bases short and J 3 bases short, with 13 bases between. The CDR3 is CASSSRLGDYEQYF. The CDR3 DNA is TGTGCCAGCAGTTCCCGACTCGGGGACTACGAGCAGTACTTC.

The rearrangement joins TRBV4-1 to TRBJ2-1, with D perhaps matching TRBD2 (5 bases). From germline, CDR1 is MGHRA and CDR2 YSYEKL. V lost 4 bases to trimming and J lost 14 bases, with 27 bases between them. This CDR3 contains 16 residues. DNA for the CDR3: TGCGCCAGCAGCCGCGAGCCGGGGAGCGGTCGACCCCGGGAGTTCTTC. Protein product: CASSREPGSGRPREFF.

This chain connects TRBV4-2 to TRBJ1-1; TRBD1 matches 9 bases. Germline trimming cut 4 bases from V and 1 base from J; bases unmatched to any gene: 7. Germline V gene lookup returns CDR1 LGHNA and CDR2 YNFKEQ. This CDR3 is 16 amino acids long. The CDR3 is CASSPKTGGENTEAFF. In DNA form, the CDR3 reads TGTGCCAGCAGCCCTAAAACAGGGGGCGAGAACACTGAAGCTTTCTTT.

This chain links TRBV4-1 with TRBJ2-1; D gene unclear. Germline V lookup: CDR1 MGHRA, CDR2 YSYEKL. This CDR3 has 14 residues. Trimming pared 0 bases from V and 8 bases from J, leaving 11 bases between. CDR3 sequence: CASSQDLGRYEQFF. In nucleotides, the CDR3 is TGCGCCAGCAGCCAAGATCTAGGGCGATATGAGCAGTTCTTC.

By sample fraction, this clone is medium-sized. The V call is TRBV24-1, the J call TRBJ2-7; TRBD2 matches at 11 bases. Unmatched junction bases numbered 2, after V lost 2 bases and J lost 3 bases. The germline V gene encodes CDR1 KGHDR and CDR2 SFDVKD. The CDR3 has 15 residues. DNA for the CDR3: TGTGCCACCAGTGATTGGACTAGCGGGCACTACGAGCAGTACTTC. It yields the protein CATSDWTSGHYEQYF.

This clone was seen once. CDR3 residues: CAISDARQSDTEAFF. The DNA of the CDR3 is TGTGCCATCAGTGACGCTAGACAGAGCGACACTGAAGCTTTCTTT. The chain employs TRBV10-3 and TRBJ1-1; D may be TRBD1 (5 bases). Germline V gives CDR1 ENHRY, CDR2 SYGVKD. Trimming stripped 3 bases from V and 3 bases from J, with 14 bases between. The CDR3 sequence is 15 residues long.

This chain uses TRBV28 with TRBJ2-7, with D tentatively TRBD2 (5 bases). Germline CDR1 is MDHEN and CDR2 is SYDVKM. There are 14 residues in the CDR3. V lost 6 bases and J lost 0, with 12 bases in between. CDR3 sequence reads: CASRIGIGSYEQYF. DNA for the CDR3: TGTGCCAGCAGGATCGGGATAGGCTCCTACGAGCAGTACTTC.

J is TRBJ2-1 and V is TRBV2, with no clear D. This CDR3 is 11 amino acids long. Germline-derived CDR1 and CDR2 are SNHLY and FYNNEI. The V gene lost 6 bases and the J gene lost 6 bases, with 6 bases spanning the gap. The CDR3 reads CASRLSNEQFF. Written as DNA, the CDR3 is TGTGCCAGCAGGCTGAGCAATGAGCAGTTCTTC.

The chain carries TRBV27 and TRBJ2-7; TRBD1 might be the D (6 bases). The V end was cut by 6 bases, the J end by 0 bases, with 12 bases between. Germline V gene data show CDR1 as MNHEY and CDR2 as SMNVEV (reference sequence). CDR3 length: 14 amino acids. CDR3 region: CASSRTVSSYEQYF. The CDR3 nucleotides are TGTGCCAGCAGCCGGACAGTGAGCTCCTACGAGCAGTACTTC.

This rearrangement joins TRBV19 to TRBJ1-5; D is unclear. V lost 11 bases and J lost 0, with 14 bases in between. Germline-derived CDR1 and CDR2 are LNHDA and SQIVND (reference sequence). The CDR3 sequence is 14 residues long. As DNA, the CDR3 is TGTGCCTCCCCCGGGAGCTATAGCAATCAGCCCCAGCATTTT. Amino acids: CASPGSYSNQPQHF.

The rearrangement links TRBV15 to TRBJ1-2, with 11 positions matching TRBD1. From germline, CDR1 is LNHNV and CDR2 YYDKDF (reference sequence). The CDR3 is 15 residues long. J lost 7 bases, V lost 5 bases, and 9 bases had no gene match. CDR3 DNA: TGTGCCACCAGCTACCGGACAGGGGGCCGGGTTGGCTACACCTTC. As protein: CATSYRTGGRVGYTF.

This clone came up once. The chain joins TRBV29-1 to TRBJ1-1, with 7 bases lining up with TRBD1. Germline V gene sequence: CDR1 SQVTM, CDR2 ANQGSEA. Trimming at V came to 4 bases and at J to 4 bases, leaving 6 bases not matched to a gene. The CDR3 covers 13 residues. CDR3 residues: CSVGRGLITEAFF. CDR3 coding DNA: TGCAGCGTTGGGAGGGGGCTCATCACTGAAGCTTTCTTT.

This chain uses TRBV5-5 with TRBJ1-1, with TRBD1 as a possible D gene (6 bases). The CDR3 consists of 16 residues. V was clipped by 4 bases and J by 0 bases, with 16 bases between them. From germline, CDR1 is SGHKS and CDR2 YYEKEE (reference sequence). The CDR3 DNA reads as TGTGCCAGCAGCCTTACAGGGTACGCCATGAACACTGAAGCTTTCTTT. Translation gives CASSLTGYAMNTEAFF.

This clone appeared once. The same CDR3 is also encoded by other DNA sequences in this sample. The chain combines TRBV27 with TRBJ1-1, with D hard to call. Germline CDR1 and CDR2: MNHEY and SMNVEV (reference sequence). V lost 3 bases to trimming and J lost 0 bases, with 8 bases between them. The CDR3 has 14 amino acids. The CDR3 loop is CASSFNRMNTEAFF. DNA of the CDR3: TGTGCCAGCAGTTTTAATAGAATGAACACTGAAGCTTTCTTT.

The V gene is TRBV19, the J gene TRBJ2-1; 7 nucleotides agree with TRBD1. The trim removed 3 bases at V and 3 bases at J, leaving 2 bases unmatched. Per the germline V gene, CDR1 is LNHDA and CDR2 is SQIVND (reference sequence). The CDR3 consists of 14 residues. The CDR3 reads CASSIGTVYNEQFF. The DNA of the CDR3 is TGTGCCAGTAGTATTGGGACAGTCTACAATGAGCAGTTCTTC.

The chain employs TRBV4-1 and TRBJ1-2; the D gene is possibly TRBD1 (6 bases). CDR1 is MGHRA, CDR2 YSYEKL, per germline. This CDR3 comprises 14 residues. The V and J ends lost 4 bases and 8 bases respectively, with 17 bases between them. CDR3 amino acids: CASSPSGQFVGYTF. The CDR3 coding sequence is TGCGCCAGCAGCCCAAGCGGACAGTTCGTGGGCTACACCTTC.

This chain uses TRBV19 with TRBJ2-1, with 9 bases fitting TRBD2. Germline trimming cut 9 bases from V and 3 bases from J; bases unmatched to any gene: 6. The CDR3 loop spans 14 amino acids. CDR1 is LNHDA and CDR2 is SQIVND in the germline V gene (reference sequence). The CDR3, as DNA: TGTGCCAGCTCCCAAGCGGGAGGCTACAATGAGCAGTTCTTC. Encoded protein: CASSQAGGYNEQFF.

The rearrangement uses TRBV4-1 and TRBJ1-2, with a tentative D call TRBD1 (6 bases). V dropped 1 base and J dropped 1 base, with 10 bases sitting between them. The V gene's germline CDR1 is MGHRA and CDR2 YSYEKL. The length of the CDR3 is 15 residues. The CDR3 spells CASSQGTARNYGYTF. DNA for the CDR3: TGCGCCAGCAGCCAAGGGACAGCCCGTAACTATGGCTACACCTTC.

This clone was counted once. The chain has TRBV24-1 and TRBJ2-2; D unclear. The germline V and J ends were trimmed by 1 base and 7 bases, with 3 bases remaining between them. Germline CDR1 is KGHDR and CDR2 is SFDVKD. The CDR3 runs to 12 residues. The CDR3: CATSDFFGELFF. In DNA, the CDR3 is TGTGCCACCAGTGATTTTTTCGGGGAGCTGTTTTTT.

The chain combines TRBV5-6 with TRBJ2-6, with TRBD1 identical over 7 bases. V lost 2 bases to trimming and J lost 0 bases; unmatched junction nucleotides: 5. This CDR3 is 17 amino acids long. CDR1 is SGHDT and CDR2 is YYEEEE in the germline V gene. CDR3 in DNA: TGTGCCAGCAGCTTTAGGCAGGGGGTCTCTGGGGCCAACGTCCTGACTTTC. It yields the protein CASSFRQGVSGANVLTF.